The present T cell receptor beta chain was sequenced within a study of blood T cell repertoires in COVID-19. Study background: From T cells, B-cell-depleted T cells, or PBMCs came the material, which was cDNA or gDNA.

Original processing methods: Scientists estimated how many nucleated cells there were by amplifying reference gene primers. Sequenced by immunoSEQ multiplex PCR; TCRdb stores in-frame clones only, minus some. V and J calls and clone size are given by that table; D and trimming were obtained from the DNA. The sample lists 300,000 to 450,000 clones; over 65% were seen once. CDR3 length equals 12 residues. CDR1 and CDR2 from the germline V gene are GTSNPN and SVGIG (reference sequence). Trimming left V 5 bases short and J 3 bases short, with 11 bases between. Material for sequencing was peripheral blood. The chain joins TRBV30 to TRBJ2-7; D is unclear. The sequence was collected from a human donor with acute or convalescent COVID-19. The donor label of this sample is uncertain. Here the CDR3 DNA reads TGTGCCTGGGAGATATCAGGCTACGAGCAGTACTTC. It specifies CAWEISGYEQYF. Combining the CDR3 with reference TRBV30 and TRBJ2-7 gives the whole variable domain SQTIHQWPATLVQPVGSPLSLECTVEGTSNPNLYWYRQAAGRGLQLLFYSVGIGQISSEVPQNLSASRPQDRQFILSSKKLLLSDSGFYLCAWEISGYEQYFGPGTRLTVT.